The present TCR beta chain was sequenced within a study of blood T cell repertoires in COVID-19. Study background: From the United States, Italy and Spain came samples of acute and convalescent COVID-19. Nucleic acid was either cDNA or gDNA, and it came from T cells, B-cell-depleted T cells, or PBMCs.

Seattle researchers signed up patients amid active infection and tracked them longitudinally. Original handling: Nucleated cell counts were estimated from reference gene primer amplification. Method: immunoSEQ multiplex PCR; TCRdb's copy keeps in-frame clones and lacks some. V, J and clone size are taken as reported in that table, and D and trimming were inferred from the DNA itself. Here the sample spans roughly 280,000 clones, 85% to 90% being singletons. The CDR3 is made up of 15 amino acids. With 6 bases clipped from V and 5 bases from J, the junction kept 10 bases outside the gene matches. CDR1 and CDR2 (germline): LNHDA, SQIVND (reference sequence).

The sequenced material came from peripheral blood. This chain links TRBV19 with TRBJ2-1; the match to TRBD2 covers 7 bases. This receptor was taken from a woman aged 55-75 years with COVID-19, enrolled during active disease. The CDR3 here is CASRERERTNNEQFF. The CDR3 bases are TGTGCCAGTAGGGAGCGGGAACGCACCAACAATGAGCAGTTCTTC.